Sequencing of this T cell receptor (beta chain) was carried out in a study of metastatic and nonmetastatic thyroid tumors. Each patient went into thyroid surgery without having received any treatment. Whole-study results and caveats: In blood and tumor, TCR beta diversity was reportedly significantly higher in malignant thyroid tumors than in benign nodules.

The CDR3 covers 14 residues. CDR1 is GTSNPN, CDR2 SVGIG, per germline (reference sequence). V dropped 1 base and J dropped 3 bases, with 12 bases sitting between them. A note on this clone: Its cognate antigen is unknown.

In the original analysis: The distant-metastasis classifier for papillary thyroid cancer was built from CDR3 differences across clinicopathological groups. Through MiXCR, TCRdb re-clonotyped the PCR reads. For this entry, the V and J calls and clone size follow TCRdb and not the study's own pipeline. The sample yields under 20,000 clones, approximately 23% seen once. The source material was tumor tissue. The receptor was derived from a female donor with papillary thyroid cancer or a benign thyroid nodule (not recorded which). Some clones in this sample may be carry-over from other donors' samples. The J gene is TRBJ1-1, the V gene TRBV30; D unresolved. The CDR3 sequence is CAWSALYLDTEAFF. The CDR3, as DNA: TGTGCCTGGAGTGCATTGTACCTGGACACTGAAGCTTTCTTT.